A single T cell receptor (beta chain) is shown here with its context. The CDR3 covers 13 residues. With V trimmed by 6 bases and J by 4 bases, 4 bases remained unmatched. Germline V gene sequence: CDR1 LGHNT, CDR2 FRNRAP. Naive CD8 cells comprised CD45RO-negative, CCR7-positively selected cells, excluding terminally differentiated effector memory CD45RA+ cells. The sample belongs to a study of shared clonotypes between healthy human individuals. Here immunoSEQ multiplex PCR was the method, and the copy in TCRdb shows in-frame clones only, minus some. The data contain under 1 million clones, over 90% of them singletons.

The gene calls are TRBV12-5 and TRBJ1-1, with 8 nucleotides matching TRBD1. The clonotype was recovered from a young man in good health. The sample was naive CD8+ T cells sorted from blood. This chain's CDR3 is CASGEQGATEAFF. The CDR3 DNA follows: TGTGCTAGTGGGGAGCAGGGGGCCACTGAAGCTTTCTTT.